This TCR beta chain was retrieved from a study of shared clonotypes between healthy human individuals. The data were produced by immunoSEQ multiplex PCR, yet TCRdb's version contains in-frame clones alone and is incomplete. The data hold fewer than 600,000 clones, with around 81% observed a single time. Germline V gene data show CDR1 as MDHEN and CDR2 as SYDVKM. Between the trimmed V and J ends, which lost 7 bases and 5 bases, there was a span of 17 bases. This CDR3 has 14 amino acids. The chain couples TRBV28 to TRBJ2-5; perhaps TRBD2 as D (5 bases). This TCR was sampled from a woman in her 40s in good health. Some clones in this sample may be carry-over from other donors' samples. Material for sequencing was PBMCs. The CDR3 DNA follows: TGTGCCAGCAATAACCGGGCCCCGGGGGAGACCCAGTACTTC. It codes for CASNNRAPGETQYF.